This T cell receptor beta chain comes out of a study of blood T cell repertoires in COVID-19. As for the study in general: The samples span acute and convalescent COVID-19 from the United States, Italy and Spain.

The Seattle site enrolled patients during active infection and followed them longitudinally. CDR3 length equals 15 residues. V was trimmed by 0 bases and J by 4 bases, leaving 12 bases between them. Looked up from germline, CDR1 is MNHEY and CDR2 is SVGEGT. Authors' analysis steps: Amplification of reference gene primers provided the estimated nucleated cell counts. Assay: immunoSEQ multiplex PCR; the TCRdb copy retains only in-frame clones and omits some. V and J calls and clone size are copied from that table; D and trimming were computed from the DNA. The sample gives around 180,000 clones, roughly 76% of which show up once; approximately 12% is in the top ten. This clone was recorded once.

Sequences were obtained from peripheral blood. The V and J genes are TRBV6-2 or TRBV6-3 and TRBJ1-2; possibly TRBD1 for D (6 bases). This TCR was sampled from a woman of 80 years or more with COVID-19, enrolled during active disease. This CDR3 reads CASSYSRTDIYGYTF. DNA of the CDR3: TGTGCCAGCAGTTACTCCCGGACAGACATCTATGGCTACACCTTC.